This TCR beta chain is from a study of T cell repertoires in cytomegalovirus infection. Whole-study findings and limits: The response measured ex vivo was dominated by TCR beta clonotypes (HLA-C-restricted and CMV-specific). Individuals carrying CMV plus the relevant HLA were identified by cumulative frequency of public TCR beta families.

CDR3 size: 11 residues. V was pared by 1 base and J by 14 bases, with 9 bases between. Germline CDR1 SGHAT, CDR2 FQNNGV. With respect to this clonotype: Its antigen is as yet unknown.

Each CDR3 protein is one row after TCRdb ran MiXCR on the reads. This sample has some 200,000 distinct CDR3 sequences, with about 21% found just once. The origin of this receptor is a human donor in good health (CMV status not recorded). Some clones in this sample may be carry-over from other donors' samples. This chain connects TRBV11-2 to TRBJ2-1, with TRBD2 as a possible D gene (6 bases). The sequenced material came from PBMCs. The CDR3 here is CASSLAGLEFF. CDR3 DNA: TGTGCCAGCAGCTTAGCGGGACTCGAGTTCTTC.